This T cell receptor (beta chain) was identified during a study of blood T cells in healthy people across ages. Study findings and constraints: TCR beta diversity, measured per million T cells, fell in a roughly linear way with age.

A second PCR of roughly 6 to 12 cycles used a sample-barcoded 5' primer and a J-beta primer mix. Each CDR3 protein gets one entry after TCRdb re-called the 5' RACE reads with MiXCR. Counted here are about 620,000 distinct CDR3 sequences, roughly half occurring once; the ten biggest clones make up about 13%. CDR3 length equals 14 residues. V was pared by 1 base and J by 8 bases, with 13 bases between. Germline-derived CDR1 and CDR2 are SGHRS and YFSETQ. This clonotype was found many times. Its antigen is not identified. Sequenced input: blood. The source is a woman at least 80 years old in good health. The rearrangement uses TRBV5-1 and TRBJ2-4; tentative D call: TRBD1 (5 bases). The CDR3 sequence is CASSLSTDTYIQYF. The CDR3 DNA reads TGCGCCAGCAGCTTGTCTACGGACACATACATTCAGTACTTC.